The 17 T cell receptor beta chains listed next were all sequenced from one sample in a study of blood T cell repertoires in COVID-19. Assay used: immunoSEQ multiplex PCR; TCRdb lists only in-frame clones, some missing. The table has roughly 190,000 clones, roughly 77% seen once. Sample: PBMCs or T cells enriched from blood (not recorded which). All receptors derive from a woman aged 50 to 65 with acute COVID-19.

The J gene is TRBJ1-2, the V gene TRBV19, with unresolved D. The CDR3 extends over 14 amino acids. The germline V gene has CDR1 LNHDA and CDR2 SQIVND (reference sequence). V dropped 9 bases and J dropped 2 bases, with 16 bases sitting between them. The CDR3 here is CARKTDAGNYGYTF. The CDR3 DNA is TGTGCCAGAAAGACCGACGCCGGGAACTATGGCTACACCTTC. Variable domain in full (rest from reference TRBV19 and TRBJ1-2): DGGITQSPKYLFRKEGQNVTLSCEQNLNHDAMYWYRQDPGQGLRLIYYSQIVNDFQKGDIAEGYSVSREKKESFPLTVTSAQKNPTAFYLCARKTDAGNYGYTFGSGTRLTVV.

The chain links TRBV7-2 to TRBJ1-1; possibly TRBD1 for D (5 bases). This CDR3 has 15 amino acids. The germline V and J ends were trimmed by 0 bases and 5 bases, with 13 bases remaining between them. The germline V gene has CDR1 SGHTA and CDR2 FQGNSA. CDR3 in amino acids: CASSLAPQGGTEAFF. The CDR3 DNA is TGTGCCAGCAGCTTAGCGCCCCAGGGAGGGACTGAAGCTTTCTTT.

CDR3 DNA: TGTGCCAGCAGCCCGTCCGGTTACACTGAAGCTTTCTTT. Translated: CASSPSGYTEAFF. The J gene is TRBJ1-1, the V gene TRBV28; D call uncertain. Deletions cut 6 bases from V and 3 bases from J, with 11 bases between. Germline assignment: CDR1 MDHEN and CDR2 SYDVKM. The CDR3 is 13 residues long.

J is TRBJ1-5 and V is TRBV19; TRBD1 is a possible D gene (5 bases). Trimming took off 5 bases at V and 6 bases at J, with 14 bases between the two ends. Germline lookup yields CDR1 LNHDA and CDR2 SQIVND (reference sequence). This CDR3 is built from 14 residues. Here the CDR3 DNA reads TGTGCCAGTAGTGTCCAGGGCCCAGGTCAGCCCCAGCATTTT. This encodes CASSVQGPGQPQHF.

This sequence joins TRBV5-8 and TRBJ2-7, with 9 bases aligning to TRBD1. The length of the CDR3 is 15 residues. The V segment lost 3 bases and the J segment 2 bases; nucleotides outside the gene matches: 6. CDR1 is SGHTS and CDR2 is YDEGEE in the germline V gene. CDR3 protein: CASSSGQGGTYEQYV. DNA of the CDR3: TGTGCCAGCAGCTCGGGACAGGGTGGGACCTACGAGCAGTACGTC.

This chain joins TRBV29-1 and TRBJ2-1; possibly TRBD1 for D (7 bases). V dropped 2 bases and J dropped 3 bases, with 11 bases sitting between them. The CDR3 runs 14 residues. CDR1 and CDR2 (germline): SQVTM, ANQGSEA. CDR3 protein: CSVEPQGGYNEQFF. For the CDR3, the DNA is TGCAGCGTTGAACCCCAGGGGGGCTACAATGAGCAGTTCTTC.

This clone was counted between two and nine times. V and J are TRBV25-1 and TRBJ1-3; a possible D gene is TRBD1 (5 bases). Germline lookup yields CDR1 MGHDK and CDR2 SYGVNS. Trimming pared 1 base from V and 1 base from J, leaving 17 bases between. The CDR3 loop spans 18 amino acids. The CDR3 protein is CASSELEGIGLSGNTIYF. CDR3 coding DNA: TGTGCCAGCAGTGAATTGGAGGGGATAGGTCTGTCTGGAAACACCATATATTTT.

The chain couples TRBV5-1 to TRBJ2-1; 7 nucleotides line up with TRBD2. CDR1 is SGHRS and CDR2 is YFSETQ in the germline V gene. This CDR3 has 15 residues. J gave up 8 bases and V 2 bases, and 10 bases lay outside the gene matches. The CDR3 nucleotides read TGCGCCAGCAGCTTCGACGGTGGGGGGGTCTATGAGCAGTTCTTC. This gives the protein CASSFDGGGVYEQFF.

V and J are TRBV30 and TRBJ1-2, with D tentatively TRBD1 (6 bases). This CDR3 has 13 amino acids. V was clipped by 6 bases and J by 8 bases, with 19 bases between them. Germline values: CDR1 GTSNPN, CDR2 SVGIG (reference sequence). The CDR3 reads CACAPQGPGGYTF. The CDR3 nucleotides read TGTGCCTGCGCTCCACAGGGCCCTGGGGGCTACACCTTC.

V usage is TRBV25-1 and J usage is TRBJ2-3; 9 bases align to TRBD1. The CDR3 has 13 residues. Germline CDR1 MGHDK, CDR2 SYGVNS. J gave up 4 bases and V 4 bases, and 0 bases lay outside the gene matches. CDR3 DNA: TGTGCCAGCAGTGGACAGGGGGCAGATACGCAGTATTTT. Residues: CASSGQGADTQYF.

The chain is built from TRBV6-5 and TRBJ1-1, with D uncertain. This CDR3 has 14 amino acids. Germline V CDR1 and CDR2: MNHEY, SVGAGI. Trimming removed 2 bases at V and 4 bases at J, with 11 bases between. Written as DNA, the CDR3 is TGTGCCAGCAGTTACCCTGGGCTGTTCACTGAAGCTTTCTTT. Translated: CASSYPGLFTEAFF.

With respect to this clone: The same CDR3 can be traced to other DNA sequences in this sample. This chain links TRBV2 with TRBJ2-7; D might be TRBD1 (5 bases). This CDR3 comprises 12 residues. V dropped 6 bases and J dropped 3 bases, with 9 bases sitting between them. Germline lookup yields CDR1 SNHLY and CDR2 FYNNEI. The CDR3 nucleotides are TGTGCCAGCAGCCTTCAGGGCTACGAGCAGTACGTC. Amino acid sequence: CASSLQGYEQYV.

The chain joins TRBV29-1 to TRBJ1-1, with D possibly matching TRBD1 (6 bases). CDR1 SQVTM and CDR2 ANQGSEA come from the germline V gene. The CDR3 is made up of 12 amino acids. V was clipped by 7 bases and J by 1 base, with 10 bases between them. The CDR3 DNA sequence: TGCAGCGGGGACACGCAGAACACTGAAGCTTTCTTT. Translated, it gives CSGDTQNTEAFF.

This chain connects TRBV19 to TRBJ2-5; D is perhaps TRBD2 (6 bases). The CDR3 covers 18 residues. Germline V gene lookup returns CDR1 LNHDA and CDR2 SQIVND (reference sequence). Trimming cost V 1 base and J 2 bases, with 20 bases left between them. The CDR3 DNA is TGTGCCAGTAGTATAGGCGGCGGGCCGGGACTTGGGCAAGAGACCCAGTACTTC. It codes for CASSIGGGPGLGQETQYF.

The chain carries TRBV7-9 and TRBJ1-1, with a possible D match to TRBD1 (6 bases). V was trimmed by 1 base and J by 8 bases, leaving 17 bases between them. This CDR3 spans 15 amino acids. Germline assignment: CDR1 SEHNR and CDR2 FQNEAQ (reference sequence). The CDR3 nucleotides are TGTGCCAGCAGCTTAGGCGGACAGACCTTCAGGGAAGCTTTCTTT. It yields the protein CASSLGGQTFREAFF.

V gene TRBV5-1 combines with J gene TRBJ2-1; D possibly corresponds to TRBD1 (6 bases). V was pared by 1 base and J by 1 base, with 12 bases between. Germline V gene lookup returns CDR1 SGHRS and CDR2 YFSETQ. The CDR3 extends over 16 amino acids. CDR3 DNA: TGCGCCAGCAGCTTGACGGCAGGGGTGTCCTACAATGAGCAGTTCTTC. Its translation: CASSLTAGVSYNEQFF.

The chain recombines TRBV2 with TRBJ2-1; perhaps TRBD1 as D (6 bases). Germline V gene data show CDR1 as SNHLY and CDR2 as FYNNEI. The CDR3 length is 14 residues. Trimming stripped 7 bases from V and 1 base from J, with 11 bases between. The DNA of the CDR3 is TGTGCCAGCACCCCAGGGGATTCCTACAATGAGCAGTTCTTC. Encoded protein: CASTPGDSYNEQFF.